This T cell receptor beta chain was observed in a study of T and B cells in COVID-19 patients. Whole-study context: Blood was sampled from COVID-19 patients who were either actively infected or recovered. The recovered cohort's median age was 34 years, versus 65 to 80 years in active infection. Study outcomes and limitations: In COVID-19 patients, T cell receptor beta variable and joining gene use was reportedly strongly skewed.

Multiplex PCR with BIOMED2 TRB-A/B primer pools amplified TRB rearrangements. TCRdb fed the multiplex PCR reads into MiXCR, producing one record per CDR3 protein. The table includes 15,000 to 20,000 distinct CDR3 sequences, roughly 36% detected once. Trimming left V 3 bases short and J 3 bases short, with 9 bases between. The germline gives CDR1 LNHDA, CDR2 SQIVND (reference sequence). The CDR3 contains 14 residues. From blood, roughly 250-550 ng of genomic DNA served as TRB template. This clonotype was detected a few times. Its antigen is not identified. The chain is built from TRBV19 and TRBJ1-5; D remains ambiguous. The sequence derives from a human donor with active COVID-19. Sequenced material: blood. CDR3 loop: CASSIAGPNQPQHF. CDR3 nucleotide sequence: TGTGCCAGTAGTATTGCAGGTCCCAATCAGCCCCAGCATTTT.